This T cell receptor (beta chain) was found in a study of T-cell reconstitution after alpha-beta-depleted transplantation in children. Study outcomes and limitations: At the one-year point after transplant, T-cell counts and TCRbeta diversity were found to come mostly from T cells that had been newly produced.

With V trimmed by 0 bases and J by 13 bases, 7 bases remained unmatched. The CDR3 sequence is 14 residues long. Germline loops: CDR1 LGHNA, CDR2 YNFKEQ. This sample's TCRbeta library carried unique molecular identifier barcodes. One entry per CDR3 protein, called by TCRdb with MiXCR from the PCR reads. The sample includes just under 250,000 distinct CDR3 sequences, roughly 24% of them seen just once. This clonotype was seen ten or more times. Its antigen remains unidentified. This specimen consisted of PBMCs, obtained before TCRalphabeta/CD19-depleted stem cell transplant. This sequence joins TRBV4-2 and TRBJ2-2; 8 bases map to TRBD2. This receptor was obtained from a girl between 2 and 10 years old with Fanconi anemia, due to receive a stem cell transplant. The CDR3 loop is CASSQDFGGDGLFF. The CDR3 coding sequence is TGTGCCAGCAGCCAAGATTTCGGGGGGGATGGGCTGTTTTTT.